The entry that follows covers one T cell receptor (beta chain) sequence. The data stem from a study of blood T cell repertoires in COVID-19. Germline V CDR1 and CDR2: KGHDR, SFDVKD. The CDR3 consists of 16 residues. With V trimmed by 4 bases and J by 3 bases, 6 bases remained unmatched. In the original analysis: Scientists estimated how many nucleated cells there were by amplifying reference gene primers. The repertoire was sequenced with immunoSEQ multiplex PCR; TCRdb's copy has only in-frame clones and lacks some. V and J calls and clone size are copied from that table; D and trimming were computed from the DNA. The table records around 110,000 clones, 80% of them present only once.

The sequenced material came from peripheral blood. The TCR comes from a man aged 55 to 70 with active or convalescent COVID-19. The genes are TRBV24-1 and TRBJ2-3; 10 bases are a match to TRBD2. The CDR3 region is CATSDLAGVGTDTQYF. The CDR3 region has the DNA TGTGCCACCAGTGACCTAGCGGGAGTGGGGACAGATACGCAGTATTTT.